This TCR beta chain was captured by sequencing in a study of T cells after yellow fever vaccination. Study background: Those fractions that held only low numbers of cells were prepared using the SMART-Seq v4 Ultra Low Input RNA kit.

This clonotype has only a few counts. Its target is not known. By 5'RACE template switching, TCR cDNA was produced, with a universal primer site and UMIs added in the process. TCRdb analysed the 5' RACE reads with MiXCR anew, one entry per CDR3 protein. The data show 500,000 to 650,000 distinct CDR3 sequences, around 17% seen once. The CDR3 is 13 amino acids. V lost 3 bases and J lost 7, with 12 bases in between. Study results and limitations: A weaker but faster secondary response was observed, peaking on day 5 versus 15. Abundant clonotypes (contaminants from the bulk population) could be present in FACS-sorted repertoires.

This specimen consisted of PBMCs, obtained 4 to 6 days after the first yellow fever vaccination. This chain joins TRBV12-3 or TRBV12-4 and TRBJ1-2, with D perhaps matching TRBD1 (6 bases). This TCR was sampled from a man between 18 and 29 years old who received the YFV17D yellow fever vaccine. The CDR3 sequence: CASSFVGGFGYTF. As DNA, the CDR3 is TGTGCCAGCAGTTTTGTAGGGGGATTTGGCTACACCTTC.